The 13 T cell receptor beta chains presented below share a single source sample, sequenced in a study of technical replicates of blood from several donors. The protocol was immunoSEQ multiplex PCR, while the TCRdb copy is restricted to in-frame clones and leaves out a portion. The table includes 80,000 or so clones, 85% to 95% detected once. The source material was T cells isolated from PBMCs. The receptors here all came from a human donor in good health.

The rearrangement uses TRBV4-2 and TRBJ2-3; 12 nucleotides align to TRBD1. Germline assignment: CDR1 LGHNA and CDR2 YNFKEQ. The CDR3 contains 20 residues. J gave up 2 bases and V 8 bases, and 20 bases lay outside the gene matches. The CDR3 DNA follows: TGTGCCAGCGGGCATGGGACAGGGGGCTTTAGCGGGCAACCCACAGATACGCAGTATTTT. Its protein product is CASGHGTGGFSGQPTDTQYF.

The DNA of the CDR3 is TGCGCCAGCAGCTTCCTGGACAGTGTATACGAGCAGTACTTC. Its protein product is CASSFLDSVYEQYF. The chain carries TRBV23-1 and TRBJ2-7; D might be TRBD1 (6 bases). TRBV23-1 is treated as an ORF (open reading frame) with a function not yet certain. Trimming stripped 6 bases from V and 4 bases from J, with 16 bases between. The CDR3 loop spans 14 amino acids.

The chain has TRBV11-3 and TRBJ2-2, with 7 positions matching TRBD2. V lost 5 bases to trimming and J lost 3 bases; unmatched junction nucleotides: 6. The CDR3 has 15 amino acids. CDR1 and CDR2 (germline): SGHNT, YENEEA. The CDR3 coding sequence is TGTGCCAGCAGCCAGCGACTAGCCGACACCGGGGAGCTGTTTTTT. Amino acids: CASSQRLADTGELFF.

V gene TRBV27 combines with J gene TRBJ2-7; TRBD2 matches 12 bases. Per the germline V gene, CDR1 is MNHEY and CDR2 is SMNVEV (reference sequence). The CDR3 loop spans 15 amino acids. V lost 3 bases and J lost 2; bases outside the gene matches: 2. The CDR3 is CASSFRLAGAYEQYF. Here the CDR3 DNA reads TGTGCCAGCAGTTTCCGACTAGCGGGGGCCTACGAGCAGTACTTC.

V is TRBV10-2 and J is TRBJ2-7; 11 positions match TRBD1. This CDR3 has 13 residues. Germline V lookup: CDR1 WSHSY, CDR2 SAAADI. The trim removed 8 bases at V and 2 bases at J, leaving 2 bases unmatched. The DNA for the CDR3 is TGCGCCAGCCAGGGACAGGGGGCCTACGAGCAGTACTTC. This encodes CASQGQGAYEQYF.

The J gene is TRBJ2-7, the V gene TRBV27, with TRBD1 identical over 7 bases. CDR1 MNHEY and CDR2 SMNVEV come from the germline V gene (reference sequence). The CDR3 totals 13 residues. J gave up 3 bases and V 10 bases, and 9 bases lay outside the gene matches. CDR3 coding DNA: TGTGCCACCGCAAGGGGGCCAAGCTACGAGCAGTACTTC. Translation: CATARGPSYEQYF.

The rearrangement joins TRBV29-1 to TRBJ2-1, with 13 bases lining up with TRBD2. The CDR3 totals 15 residues. Germline V gene data show CDR1 as SQVTM and CDR2 as ANQGSEA. With 4 bases clipped from V and 7 bases from J, the junction kept 7 bases outside the gene matches. The DNA for the CDR3 is TGCAGCGTTGTAGGGACTAGCGGGGCTCATAATGAGCAGTTCTTC. Protein sequence: CSVVGTSGAHNEQFF.

V is TRBV4-2 and J is TRBJ2-2, with 9 bases aligning to TRBD2. Germline CDR1 LGHNA, CDR2 YNFKEQ. The CDR3 has 19 amino acids. The trim removed 1 base at V and 0 bases at J, leaving 9 bases unmatched. The CDR3: CASSQVWASGTPNTGELFF. The CDR3 coding sequence is TGTGCCAGCAGCCAAGTATGGGCTAGCGGGACCCCGAACACCGGGGAGCTGTTTTTT.

The chain employs TRBV7-2 and TRBJ2-5; perhaps TRBD2 as D (6 bases). CDR3 length: 16 amino acids. In germline, CDR1 is SGHTA, CDR2 FQGNSA. Trimming stripped 1 base from V and 5 bases from J, with 17 bases between. The DNA of the CDR3 is TGTGCCAGCAGCTTAGGACTGGAGGGTTACCTTGAGACCCAGTACTTC. Translation gives CASSLGLEGYLETQYF.

The J gene is TRBJ2-1, the V gene TRBV11-2; 8 bases map to TRBD2. In germline, CDR1 is SGHAT, CDR2 FQNNGV. This CDR3 region has 14 residues. The V gene end was trimmed by 4 bases and the J gene end by 6 bases; junction bases not matched to a gene: 5. Here the CDR3 DNA reads TGTGCCAGCAGCTCGATAAGCGGGAGCAATGAGCAGTTCTTC. Protein product: CASSSISGSNEQFF.

The chain has TRBV7-9 and TRBJ2-7; 7 bases agree with TRBD1. The CDR3 totals 16 residues. Germline assignment: CDR1 SEHNR and CDR2 FQNEAQ (reference sequence). The V gene end was trimmed by 1 base and the J gene end by 2 bases; junction bases not matched to a gene: 8. The CDR3 sequence is CASSLDFRDSPYEQYF. In DNA, the CDR3 is TGTGCCAGCAGCTTAGATTTCCGGGACAGTCCCTACGAGCAGTACTTC.

In its sample, this clone was seen once. The J gene is TRBJ2-7, the V gene TRBV29-1, with 10 bases matching TRBD1. CDR1 is SQVTM, CDR2 ANQGSEA, per germline. The CDR3 covers 13 residues. J gave up 2 bases and V 4 bases, and 2 bases lay outside the gene matches. Here the CDR3 reads CSVAGTGAYEQYF. In nucleotides, the CDR3 is TGCAGCGTTGCCGGGACAGGGGCCTACGAGCAGTACTTC.

The chain is built from TRBV27 and TRBJ2-7; 7 bases align to TRBD1. Germline CDR1 reads MNHEY; CDR2 reads SMNVEV (reference sequence). Trimming removed 5 bases from V and 2 bases from J; junction bases left unmatched: 6. The CDR3 is 14 residues long. CDR3 residues: CASSPWTGAYEQYF. The DNA for the CDR3 is TGTGCCAGCAGTCCCTGGACAGGAGCCTACGAGCAGTACTTC.